This T cell receptor beta chain derives from a study of blood T cell repertoires in COVID-19. Background on the study: Material from acute and convalescent COVID-19 was sourced from the United States, Italy and Spain. Nucleic acid was either cDNA or gDNA, and it came from T cells, B-cell-depleted T cells, or PBMCs.

This clone was picked up one time. How the authors handled the data: It was from reference gene primer amplification that nucleated cell counts were estimated. Only in-frame clones appear in the TCRdb table, and some are missing; sequencing was by immunoSEQ multiplex PCR. The V and J calls and the clone size are those of that table, but D and trimming were determined from the DNA. This table has more than 85,000 clones, approximately 83% appearing once. CDR3 length: 16 amino acids. V shed 2 bases and J 1 base; nucleotides not matched to a gene: 6. Per germline, CDR1 LGHDT and CDR2 YNNKEL (reference sequence).

The TCR sequence derives from a man aged 50 or older with acute or convalescent COVID-19. This chain uses TRBV3-1 (or the pseudogene TRBV3-2) with TRBJ1-1, with 8 positions matching TRBD1. Sequences were obtained from peripheral blood. This chain's CDR3 is CASSQTGGLGNTEAFF. CDR3 coding DNA: TGTGCCAGCAGCCAAACAGGGGGTCTGGGGAACACTGAAGCTTTCTTT.